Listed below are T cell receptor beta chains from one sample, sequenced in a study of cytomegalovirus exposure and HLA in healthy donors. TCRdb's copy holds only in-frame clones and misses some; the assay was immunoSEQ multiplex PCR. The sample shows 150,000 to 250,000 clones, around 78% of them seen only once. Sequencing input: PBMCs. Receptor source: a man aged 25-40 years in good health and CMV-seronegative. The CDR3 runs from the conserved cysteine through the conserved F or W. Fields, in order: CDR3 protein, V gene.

CDR3 protein: CASRTSGTETQYF
V gene: TRBV5-6

CDR3 protein: CASSEGTGSNQPQHF
V gene: TRBV25-1

CDR3 protein: CASSLLSGRAYNEQLF
V gene: TRBV5-6

CDR3 protein: CASRPTPGQYTEAFF
V gene: TRBV7-3

CDR3 protein: CATSRGGAGTEAFF
V gene: TRBV2

CDR3 protein: CASSATPTGGATDTQYF
V gene: TRBV9

CDR3 protein: CASSADRGAYNEQFF
V gene: TRBV27

CDR3 protein: CASSPQGGNTEAFF
V gene: TRBV19

CDR3 protein: CAISERQAGGYTF
V gene: TRBV10-3

CDR3 protein: CASSTGLAGSYEQFF
V gene: TRBV5-4

CDR3 protein: CASSIQPSRAMNTEAFF
V gene: TRBV19

CDR3 protein: CASSQDVTAGNTIYF
V gene: TRBV4-2

CDR3 protein: CASSLRGQTEAFF
V gene: TRBV28

CDR3 protein: CASSQDPRGGGEKLFF
V gene: TRBV4-1

CDR3 protein: CASSPLGTGSLNGYTF
V gene: TRBV5-1

CDR3 protein: CASSQVRDRGNSYEQYF
V gene: TRBV4-1

CDR3 protein: CASRDSDRINQPQHF
V gene: TRBV6-6

CDR3 protein: CASSLTQRRGGANNSPLHF
V gene: TRBV27

CDR3 protein: CASSLDGGNTEAFF
V gene: TRBV7-9

CDR3 protein: CASSEGQDSLNPDTQYF
V gene: TRBV6-1

CDR3 protein: CSGGLAGGVTDTQYF
V gene: TRBV29-1

CDR3 protein: CASSTDSITGELFF
V gene: TRBV7-8

CDR3 protein: CASSYSGGGQAYEQYF
V gene: TRBV5-1

CDR3 protein: CASSLRVLRSAIYNEQFF
V gene: TRBV28

CDR3 protein: CASSVDRAEQYF
V gene: TRBV6-1

CDR3 protein: CASSLPRQGASYEQYF
V gene: TRBV7-8

CDR3 protein: CASSDRGESYNEQFF
V gene: TRBV27

CDR3 protein: CASSSLGHEQFF
V gene: TRBV11-3

CDR3 protein: CASLPGGRGTGELFF
V gene: TRBV4-2

CDR3 protein: CASSLPTAEDSGANVLTF
V gene: TRBV7-9

CDR3 protein: CASSLPAGESTGELFF
V gene: TRBV11-1

CDR3 protein: CASSKDRSYEQYF
V gene: TRBV19

CDR3 protein: CASSLTGAAEAFF
V gene: TRBV7-3

CDR3 protein: CASSYSGGTDTQYF
V gene: TRBV6-4

CDR3 protein: CASSRTWGVGETQYF
V gene: TRBV6-1

CDR3 protein: CASSFQGEPGYTF
V gene: TRBV28

CDR3 protein: CATIAGVLLSGELFF
V gene: TRBV28

CDR3 protein: CASNSGAPGEQYF
V gene: TRBV19

CDR3 protein: CASSPVPTGIYGYTF
V gene: TRBV7-7

CDR3 protein: CASSSDTGNWAPLHF
V gene: TRBV5-4

CDR3 protein: CASSVGGREVEQYF
V gene: TRBV9

CDR3 protein: CASSVVGGGTDTQYF
V gene: TRBV9

CDR3 protein: CASSHRTDRTDNYGYTF
V gene: TRBV4-1

CDR3 protein: CAISESNSGSYNEQFF
V gene: TRBV10-3

CDR3 protein: CASSDSLKSTLHF
V gene: TRBV6-4

CDR3 protein: CASSIEGENYGYPF
V gene: TRBV19

CDR3 protein: CASSISGYEQYF
V gene: TRBV6-1

CDR3 protein: CASSFPRGTLSYNEQFF
V gene: TRBV7-9